These T cell receptor beta chains were read from a single sample in a study of T cell changes during pregnancy in multiple sclerosis. The data were produced by immunoSEQ multiplex PCR, yet TCRdb's version contains in-frame clones alone and is incomplete. The table has over 25,000 clones, 90% seen once. This specimen consisted of CD4+ T cells from peripheral blood mononuclear cells, obtained in the second trimester of pregnancy. The source is a female donor in good health, enrolled as a control in a pregnancy study. Each CDR3 is given with its conserved first and last residue. D genes are given only for firm matches. Some rows mark clone size as missing; the rest say once, few, many or name a class of expanded clone.

v_call	j_call	clone_size	d_call	cdr3_nt	cdr3_aa
TRBV25-1	TRBJ1-2	-	-	TGTGCCAGCAGTGAATTCCGGCAGGGCTATGGCTACACCTTC	CASSEFRQGYGYTF
TRBV29-1	TRBJ1-2	-	TRBD1	TGCAGCGTAGCCAAGGGACAGGGGGGAGGCTACACCTTC	CSVAKGQGGGYTF
TRBV11-3	TRBJ1-1	few	-	TGTGCCAGCAGCCCATTTTCGGGGGGCACTGAAGCTTTCTTT	CASSPFSGGTEAFF
TRBV18	TRBJ1-1	-	-	TGTGCCAGCTCAACCCTTGAGGACACTGAAGCTTTCTTT	CASSTLEDTEAFF
TRBV2	TRBJ1-1	-	TRBD1	TGTGCCAGCAGGGAAACTAGAACAGGGGGCGGGGAGGGCACTGAAGCTTTCTTT	CASRETRTGGGEGTEAFF
TRBV28	TRBJ2-5	-	-	TGTGCCAGCAGTATGGGAGTCTCCACAGAGACCCAGTACTTC	CASSMGVSTETQYF
TRBV7-9	TRBJ2-5	-	TRBD2	TGTGCCAGCAGCTTACGGGACGGGGGGGCCGCGGAGACCCAGTACTTC	CASSLRDGGAAETQYF
TRBV2	TRBJ1-1	-	-	TGTGCCACTAAGGACAAAATCAACACTGAAGCTTTCTTT	CATKDKINTEAFF
TRBV18	TRBJ1-2	-	TRBD1	TGTGCCAGCTCACCTGGACAGGGGGCAAACTATGGCTACACCTTC	CASSPGQGANYGYTF
TRBV13	TRBJ2-2	-	TRBD2	TGTGCCAGCAGGGCGACTAGCGGGATTGGAACCGGGGAGCTGTTTTTT	CASRATSGIGTGELFF
TRBV11-3	TRBJ2-1	-	-	TGTGCCAGCAGCTTAGGCGGCTCCTACAATGAGCAGTTCTTC	CASSLGGSYNEQFF
TRBV18	TRBJ1-1	once	-	TGTGCCAGCTCAACGAGGGTTTCTGAAGCTTTCTTT	CASSTRVSEAFF
TRBV2	TRBJ2-5	-	-	TGTGCCAGCACCACAGGTTTCCAAGAGACCCAGTACTTC	CASTTGFQETQYF
TRBV30	TRBJ1-1	few	TRBD1	TGTGCCTGGAGTCAGACAGGGACTGAAGCTTTCTTT	CAWSQTGTEAFF
TRBV20-1	TRBJ2-1	-	-	TGCAGTCTATTGCAATACAATGAGCAGTTCTTC	CSLLQYNEQFF
TRBV2	TRBJ1-4	-	TRBD1	TGTGCCAGCAGCCCCGGGACAGGGGTTGAAAAACTGTTTTTT	CASSPGTGVEKLFF
TRBV2	TRBJ2-1	-	-	TGTGCCAGCAGTGAACTCCGGGGAAAGCAGTTCTTC	CASSELRGKQFF
TRBV5-1	TRBJ2-1	-	-	TGCGCCAGCAGCTTGACCGGGGTCTACAATGAGCAGTTCTTC	CASSLTGVYNEQFF
TRBV30	TRBJ1-1	-	-	TGTGCCTGGAGTGCACTGACACCGAACACTGAAGCTTTCTTT	CAWSALTPNTEAFF
TRBV7-2	TRBJ2-7	-	TRBD2	TGTGCCAGCAGCCCGGATAGCGGGCCTACCTACGAGCAGTACTTC	CASSPDSGPTYEQYF
TRBV10-2	TRBJ1-1	few	-	TGCGCCAGCAGTGACCGGGGACACCTGGAACGAGCTTTCTTT	CASSDRGHLERAFF
TRBV6-6	TRBJ2-7	-	TRBD1	TGTGCCAGCAGTCCCCCGACAGGGATTCTCTCCTACGAGCAGCACTTC	CASSPPTGILSYEQHF
TRBV30	TRBJ2-1	-	TRBD2	TGTGCTTGGACTAGCGGGGCAAATGAGCAGTTCTTC	CAWTSGANEQFF
TRBV4-1	TRBJ2-7	-	-	TGCGCCAGCAGCCCCCTGGGGCAGGGTGGTCGGTACGAGCAGTACTTC	CASSPLGQGGRYEQYF
TRBV6-1	TRBJ1-1	-	-	TGTGCCAGCCCCCGTTCCAACATGAACACTGAAGCTTTCTTT	CASPRSNMNTEAFF
TRBV29-1	TRBJ1-3	-	TRBD1	TGCAGCGTTGGGGACAGGGCTCTTGCTGGAAACACCATATATTTT	CSVGDRALAGNTIYF
TRBV18	TRBJ2-7	-	-	TGTGCCAGCTCACCAATGGCGGGGGAGCAGTACTTC	CASSPMAGEQYF
TRBV11-2	TRBJ2-7	-	-	TGTGCCAGCAGCTTAGTCCCATTCACTGGGGGGTACTACGAGCAGTACTTC	CASSLVPFTGGYYEQYF
TRBV27	TRBJ1-2	few	-	TGTGCCAGCAGTTTCCAGGGCCAGGGGTATGGCTACACCTTC	CASSFQGQGYGYTF
TRBV5-1	TRBJ2-7	-	-	TGCGCCAGCAGCTTGGGACCGGGAGCAGGAGACGAGCAGTACTTC	CASSLGPGAGDEQYF
TRBV5-1	TRBJ2-1	-	TRBD2	TGCGCCAGCAGCCCGGGACTAGCGGGCCCGAATGAGCAGTTCTTC	CASSPGLAGPNEQFF
TRBV10-2	TRBJ2-1	once	TRBD2	TGCGCCAGCAGTGAGTCTTCTCTAGCGGGCTCCCCAGGGGCCTACTACAATGAGCAGTTCTTC	CASSESSLAGSPGAYYNEQFF
TRBV7-2	TRBJ2-2	-	TRBD1	TGTGCCAGCAGCGGGACAGGGAAAACCGGGGAGCTGTTTTTT	CASSGTGKTGELFF
TRBV9	TRBJ1-3	-	TRBD1	TGTGCCAGCAGCCAGGACAGGGCTGGAAACACCATATATTTT	CASSQDRAGNTIYF
TRBV5-6	TRBJ1-6	-	-	TGTGCCAGCAGCTCGACAGGCTACCATTCACCCCTCCACTTT	CASSSTGYHSPLHF
TRBV30	TRBJ1-1	-	-	TGTGCCTGGGTTGCGACAGGTCGGGGCACTGAAGCTTTCTTT	CAWVATGRGTEAFF